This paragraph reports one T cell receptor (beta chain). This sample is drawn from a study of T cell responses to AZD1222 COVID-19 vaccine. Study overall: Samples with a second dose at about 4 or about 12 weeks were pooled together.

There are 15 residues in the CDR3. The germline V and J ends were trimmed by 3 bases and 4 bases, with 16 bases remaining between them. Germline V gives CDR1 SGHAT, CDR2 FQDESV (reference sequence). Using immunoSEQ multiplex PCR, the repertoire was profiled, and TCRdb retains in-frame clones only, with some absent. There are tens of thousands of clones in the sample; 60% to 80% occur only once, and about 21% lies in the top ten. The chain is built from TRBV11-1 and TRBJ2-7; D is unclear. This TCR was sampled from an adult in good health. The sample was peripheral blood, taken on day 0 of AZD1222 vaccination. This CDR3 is CASSFSPGLSYEQYF. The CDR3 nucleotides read TGTGCCAGCAGCTTTTCACCGGGCCTTTCTTACGAGCAGTACTTC.